The entry below describes one TCR beta chain. Other nucleotide sequences from this sample produce the same CDR3. The data stem from a study of blood T cell repertoires in COVID-19. Overall study context: In each case, the material was cDNA or gDNA derived from T cells, B-cell-depleted T cells, or PBMCs.

Germline values: CDR1 GTSNPN, CDR2 SVGIG (reference sequence). The CDR3 runs 13 residues. The trim removed 4 bases at V and 7 bases at J, leaving 5 bases unmatched. The repertoire was sequenced with immunoSEQ multiplex PCR; TCRdb's copy has only in-frame clones and lacks some. Of just over 250,000 clones in the sample, more than 70% were seen once. The TCR sequence derives from a woman aged 45-65 years with acute or convalescent COVID-19. The sequenced sample consisted of peripheral blood. The chain combines TRBV30 with TRBJ1-5; 9 positions match TRBD1. CDR3 nucleotide sequence: TGTGCCTGGAAGGGACAGGGTGGCCAGCCCCAGCATTTT. Translating gives CAWKGQGGQPQHF.